Included here is one T cell receptor beta chain sequence, with context. J lost 2 bases, V lost 5 bases, and 7 bases had no gene match. Germline values: CDR1 SGHRS, CDR2 YFSETQ. The CDR3 totals 14 residues. Indicated time point: pretreatment peripheral blood. Clones were sequenced by immunoSEQ multiplex PCR, and TCRdb holds only the in-frame ones, with some missing. This table has approximately 48,000 clones, 79% appearing once. These data are taken from a study of PD-L1 blockade in urothelial cancer. About the study: Analyzed time points were 3 weeks (second dose) and 6 weeks after therapy began.

This sample comprised PBMCs, obtained around atezolizumab (anti-PD-L1) treatment. The receptor was derived from a man in his 70s with urothelial cancer. V and J are TRBV5-1 and TRBJ2-7, with TRBD1 matching over 7 bases. The CDR3 region is CASRPQGIPYEQYF. CDR3 nucleotides: TGCGCCAGCAGACCACAGGGGATCCCCTACGAGCAGTACTTC.